Listed here is a single TCR beta chain. The antigen remains undetermined. Germline V CDR1 and CDR2: LGHDT, YNNKEL (reference sequence). Trimming cost V 1 base and J 0 bases, with 4 bases left between them. CDR3 length equals 14 residues. Sequencing used immunoSEQ multiplex PCR; TCRdb keeps in-frame clones, though not all of them. The sample contains approximately 130,000 clones, 80% to 90% of which appear only once. The data derive from a study of T cell responses to AZD1222 COVID-19 vaccine. Broader study findings: Repertoire collection took place solely once the T cell response had peaked. Mostly white British, mostly female donors; authors suggested clonal diversity may be underestimated.

Second-dose recipients at about 4 or about 12 weeks were treated as one pooled group. The receptor was isolated from an adult who received the AZD1222 COVID-19 vaccine. The rearrangement links TRBV3-1 (or the pseudogene TRBV3-2) to TRBJ1-5; D is uncertain. The source was peripheral blood, collected 28 days after the second AZD1222 dose. The CDR3 sequence is CASSQGGSNQPQHF. CDR3 sequence (DNA): TGTGCCAGCAGCCAAGGCGGTAGCAATCAGCCCCAGCATTTT.